Listed below are T cell receptor beta chains from one sample, sequenced in a study of blood T cell repertoires in COVID-19. Produced via immunoSEQ multiplex PCR; TCRdb's table is partial and in-frame only. The repertoire holds 150,000 or so clones, with under 80% as singletons. Material: peripheral blood. The receptors originated from an elderly woman with acute or convalescent COVID-19. Both conserved end residues are part of each CDR3. Fields, in order: J gene, clone size, V gene, D gene, CDR3 protein, CDR3 DNA. The D gene is left open where the match is weak. Clone size, where shown, is once, few, many, or a class for clones that have expanded.

j_gene: TRBJ2-7; abundance: -; v_gene: TRBV3-1/TRBV3-2; d_gene: -; CDR3aa: CASSQGRYYEQYF; CDR3nt: TGTGCCAGCAGCCAAGGTAGATACTACGAGCAGTACTTC
j_gene: TRBJ1-2; abundance: -; v_gene: TRBV9; d_gene: TRBD1; CDR3aa: CASSVGSWSGGRYTF; CDR3nt: TGTGCCAGCAGCGTAGGGTCATGGTCAGGGGGCCGCTACACCTTC
j_gene: TRBJ2-2; abundance: few; v_gene: TRBV7-9; d_gene: -; CDR3aa: CASSPSVATNTGELFF; CDR3nt: TGTGCCAGCAGCCCTAGCGTAGCCACGAACACCGGGGAGCTGTTTTTT
j_gene: TRBJ2-7; abundance: -; v_gene: TRBV13; d_gene: TRBD2; CDR3aa: CASSLRGTSGFYEQYF; CDR3nt: TGTGCCAGCAGCTTACGCGGGACTAGCGGATTCTACGAGCAGTACTTC
j_gene: TRBJ2-5; abundance: -; v_gene: TRBV7-2; d_gene: TRBD2; CDR3aa: CASSLAGGRETQYF; CDR3nt: TGTGCCAGCAGCTTGGCGGGAGGAAGAGAGACCCAGTACTTC
j_gene: TRBJ2-5; abundance: -; v_gene: TRBV29-1; d_gene: TRBD2; CDR3aa: CSVEDLELAGQETQYF; CDR3nt: TGCAGCGTTGAAGACCTTGAACTAGCGGGACAAGAGACCCAGTACTTC
j_gene: TRBJ2-1; abundance: -; v_gene: TRBV10-3; d_gene: TRBD1; CDR3aa: CAISDATGSFFNEQFF; CDR3nt: TGTGCCATCAGTGATGCGACAGGGAGTTTTTTCAATGAGCAGTTCTTC
j_gene: TRBJ1-4; abundance: -; v_gene: TRBV20-1; d_gene: -; CDR3aa: CSASRVNNEKLFF; CDR3nt: TGCAGTGCTAGTAGAGTCAATAATGAAAAACTGTTTTTT
j_gene: TRBJ2-2; abundance: -; v_gene: TRBV10-3; d_gene: -; CDR3aa: CAIRGLGNTGELFF; CDR3nt: TGTGCCATCAGGGGACTCGGGAACACCGGGGAGCTGTTTTTT
j_gene: TRBJ1-1; abundance: -; v_gene: TRBV28; d_gene: -; CDR3aa: CASSSDTANTEAFF; CDR3nt: TGTGCCAGCAGCTCGGACACGGCGAACACTGAAGCTTTCTTT
j_gene: TRBJ2-5; abundance: few; v_gene: TRBV11-2; d_gene: TRBD2; CDR3aa: CASSLDGSSGKETQYF; CDR3nt: TGTGCCAGCAGCTTAGATGGGTCTAGCGGGAAAGAGACCCAGTACTTC
j_gene: TRBJ1-4; abundance: -; v_gene: TRBV6-5; d_gene: -; CDR3aa: CASRGLTNEKLFF; CDR3nt: TGTGCCAGCCGAGGTTTAACTAATGAAAAACTGTTTTTT
j_gene: TRBJ2-2; abundance: -; v_gene: TRBV7-7; d_gene: -; CDR3aa: CASSAGLGQNTGELFF; CDR3nt: TGTGCCAGCAGCGCAGGGCTCGGACAAAACACCGGGGAGCTGTTTTTT
j_gene: TRBJ1-1; abundance: -; v_gene: TRBV19; d_gene: -; CDR3aa: CASSIVRGSTEAFF; CDR3nt: TGTGCCAGTAGTATAGTCCGGGGGAGCACTGAAGCTTTCTTT
j_gene: TRBJ2-6; abundance: -; v_gene: TRBV7-2; d_gene: -; CDR3aa: CASSLGLSGANVLTF; CDR3nt: TGTGCCAGCAGCTTAGGGCTCTCTGGGGCCAACGTCCTGACTTTC
j_gene: TRBJ2-4; abundance: -; v_gene: TRBV27; d_gene: -; CDR3aa: CASSSPPAKNIQYF; CDR3nt: TGTGCCAGCAGTTCTCCTCCAGCCAAAAACATTCAGTACTTC
j_gene: TRBJ2-1; abundance: once; v_gene: TRBV4-1; d_gene: -; CDR3aa: CASSPQGGSYNEQFF; CDR3nt: TGCGCCAGCAGCCCCCAGGGGGGATCCTACAATGAGCAGTTCTTC
j_gene: TRBJ2-1; abundance: -; v_gene: TRBV28; d_gene: TRBD1; CDR3aa: CASSVPGQGGLYLF; CDR3nt: TGTGCCAGCAGTGTCCCGGGACAGGGGGGACTCTACCTCTTC
j_gene: TRBJ1-3; abundance: few; v_gene: TRBV6-1; d_gene: -; CDR3aa: CASSEVGSLISGNTIYF; CDR3nt: TGTGCCAGCAGTGAAGTTGGCAGTTTGATCTCTGGAAACACCATATATTTT
j_gene: TRBJ2-2; abundance: -; v_gene: TRBV5-1; d_gene: TRBD1; CDR3aa: CASSLDATGAMYTGELFF; CDR3nt: TGCGCCAGCAGCTTGGACGCAACAGGGGCGATGTACACCGGGGAGCTGTTTTTT